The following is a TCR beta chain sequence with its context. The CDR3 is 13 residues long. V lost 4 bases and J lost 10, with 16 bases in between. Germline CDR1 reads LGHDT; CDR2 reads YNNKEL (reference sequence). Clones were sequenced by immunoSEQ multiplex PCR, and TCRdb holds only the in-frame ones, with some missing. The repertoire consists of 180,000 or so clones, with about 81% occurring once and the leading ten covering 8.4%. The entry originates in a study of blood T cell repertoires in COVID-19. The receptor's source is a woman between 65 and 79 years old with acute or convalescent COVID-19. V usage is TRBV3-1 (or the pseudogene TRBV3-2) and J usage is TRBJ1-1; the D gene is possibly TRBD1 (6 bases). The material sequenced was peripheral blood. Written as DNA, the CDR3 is TGTGCCAGCAGCCCAGGGGTTGCACGGGGAGCTTTCTTT. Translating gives CASSPGVARGAFF.